Listed here are 18 T cell receptor beta chains from one sample, sequenced in a study of T-cell reconstitution after alpha-beta-depleted transplantation in children. Library preparation (for TCRbeta) was performed with unique molecular identifiers. TCRdb re-called the PCR reads through MiXCR, storing one row per CDR3 protein. The repertoire holds fewer than 1 million distinct CDR3 sequences, roughly 15% seen once, with around 5% in the top ten. The sample in question was PBMCs, mostly from graft donor cells, obtained 360 days after TCRalphabeta/CD19-depleted stem cell transplant. The receptors shown here come from a male patient younger than 18 who had a stem cell transplant for acute lymphoblastic leukemia, so the T cells may come from the graft donor.

This clonotype appeared many times. The chain couples TRBV18 to TRBJ2-1, with no clear D. Germline V gene sequence: CDR1 KGHSH, CDR2 LQKENI. Trimming took off 1 base at V and 5 bases at J, with 18 bases between the two ends. CDR3 length equals 17 residues. The DNA for the CDR3 is TGTGCCAGCTCACCACGAATATATAGTCGGTTTAACAATGAGCAGTTCTTC. Translated: CASSPRIYSRFNNEQFF.

This clonotype turned up a few times. The gene calls are TRBV5-1 and TRBJ2-1, with D possibly TRBD2 on 5 matching bases. This CDR3 contains 14 residues. The germline V and J ends were trimmed by 2 bases and 3 bases, with 9 bases remaining between them. Germline CDR1 reads SGHRS; CDR2 reads YFSETQ. CDR3 DNA sequence: TGCGCCAGCAGCTTCTCACTAGGCTACAATGAGCAGTTCTTC. Translation gives CASSFSLGYNEQFF.

The rearrangement links TRBV7-2 to TRBJ1-5; TRBD1 matches 8 bases. CDR3 length: 15 residues. Germline assignment: CDR1 SGHTA and CDR2 FQGNSA. V dropped 5 bases and J dropped 4; count of bases not matched to a gene: 7. The CDR3 DNA reads TGTGCCAGCAGCACGGACAGGGTCGGGAATCAGCCCCAGCATTTT. Translation gives CASSTDRVGNQPQHF.

The chain joins TRBV5-6 to TRBJ2-5; no reliable D call. The CDR3 is 14 amino acids. Trimming stripped 0 bases from V and 5 bases from J, with 11 bases between. The germline V gene has CDR1 SGHDT and CDR2 YYEEEE. The CDR3, as DNA: TGTGCCAGCAGCTTGGGCAGTAAGAGCGAGACCCAGTACTTC. Encoded protein: CASSLGSKSETQYF.

This clonotype has a handful of counts. This chain links TRBV24-1 with TRBJ2-5; 7 positions match TRBD2. The V and J ends lost 9 bases and 2 bases, in that order; junction bases with no gene match: 20. Per germline, CDR1 KGHDR and CDR2 SFDVKD. CDR3 size: 18 residues. The CDR3 DNA reads as TGTGCCACCGTACAATTGAGGGGATCGGGAGGACTACAAGAGACCCAGTACTTC. Its protein product is CATVQLRGSGGLQETQYF.

This clonotype appeared a few times. The chain has TRBV2 and TRBJ2-1; TRBD2 aligns across 12 bases. Germline V lookup: CDR1 SNHLY, CDR2 FYNNEI. The CDR3 has 19 amino acids. Germline trimming cut 8 bases from V and 0 bases from J; bases unmatched to any gene: 14. Written as DNA, the CDR3 is TGTGCCAGCTTAAGCCAAGGACTAGCGGGACCGAGCTCCTACAATGAGCAGTTCTTC. As protein: CASLSQGLAGPSSYNEQFF.

The J gene is TRBJ2-2, the V gene TRBV7-3, with TRBD2 matching over 7 bases. J was trimmed by 7 bases and V by 0 bases; bases with no gene match: 5. Germline-derived CDR1 and CDR2 are SGHTA and FQGTGA. This CDR3 has 15 residues. The CDR3: CASSLTGGPLGELFF. CDR3 coding DNA: TGTGCCAGCAGCTTAACGGGAGGGCCCCTCGGGGAGCTGTTTTTT.

This clonotype has a handful of counts. The rearrangement joins TRBV19 to TRBJ1-4; no clear D gene. Trimming pared 5 bases from V and 3 bases from J, leaving 7 bases between. Germline-derived CDR1 and CDR2 are LNHDA and SQIVND (reference sequence). This CDR3 spans 13 amino acids. CDR3 sequence: CASSPLPNEKLFF. The CDR3 bases are TGTGCCAGTAGTCCGTTGCCTAATGAAAAACTGTTTTTT.

This clonotype came up a few times. V is TRBV15 and J is TRBJ2-5; D unresolved. CDR3 length: 14 residues. From germline, CDR1 is LNHNV and CDR2 YYDKDF (reference sequence). Trimming took off 0 bases at V and 5 bases at J, with 10 bases between the two ends. In DNA form, the CDR3 reads TGTGCCACCAGCAGAGATCGCTTCGAGGAGACCCAGTACTTC. Protein product: CATSRDRFEETQYF.

V usage is TRBV7-9 and J usage is TRBJ1-6; D uncertain. This CDR3 is 17 amino acids long. Per the germline V gene, CDR1 is SEHNR and CDR2 is FQNEAQ (reference sequence). V lost 0 bases, J lost 5 bases, and 14 bases lay in between. The chain's CDR3 is CASSLAVSGYDNSPLHF. The CDR3 coding sequence is TGTGCCAGCAGCTTAGCAGTCAGCGGCTATGATAATTCACCCCTCCACTTT.

This clonotype has only a few counts. The V and J genes are TRBV20-1 and TRBJ1-4; D may be TRBD1 (6 bases). Germline loops: CDR1 DFQATT, CDR2 SNEGSKA (reference sequence). Trimming pared 6 bases from V and 2 bases from J, leaving 16 bases between. CDR3 length equals 15 residues. The CDR3 is CSASAQGYTNEKLFF. CDR3 in DNA: TGCAGTGCATCGGCCCAGGGGTACACTAATGAAAAACTGTTTTTT.

This clonotype was seen ten or more times. The V gene is TRBV12-3 or TRBV12-4, the J gene TRBJ2-3, with a tentative D call TRBD1 (5 bases). V was clipped by 4 bases and J by 4 bases, with 12 bases between them. The CDR3 totals 14 residues. The DNA for the CDR3 is TGTGCCAGCAGTTCTATGTCAGGGCCAGATACGCAGTATTTT. The encoded protein is CASSSMSGPDTQYF.

The rearrangement uses TRBV10-3 and TRBJ2-7; unclear D gene. The V end lost 5 bases, the J end lost 1 base, and 12 bases lay between the germline ends. This CDR3 is 14 amino acids long. Germline CDR1 is ENHRY and CDR2 is SYGVKD. The CDR3 reads CAISSVDGSYEQYF. The DNA of the CDR3 is TGTGCCATCAGTTCCGTTGATGGGTCCTACGAGCAGTACTTC.

This clonotype has a count of ten or more. The V and J genes are TRBV29-1 and TRBJ2-7; 7 nucleotides agree with TRBD1. Germline V lookup: CDR1 SQVTM, CDR2 ANQGSEA. V trimming: 5 bases; J trimming: 4 bases; junction bases outside the gene matches: 8. The CDR3 is 13 residues long. CDR3 loop: CSVSRDRLYEQYF. The CDR3 DNA sequence: TGCAGCGTTTCTCGGGACAGACTATACGAGCAGTACTTC.

This clonotype was seen ten or more times. The V and J genes are TRBV28 and TRBJ2-3; D possibly corresponds to TRBD2 (5 bases). V lost 7 bases and J 1 base, leaving 15 bases between the germline ends. This CDR3 is 15 amino acids long. CDR1 is MDHEN and CDR2 is SYDVKM in the germline V gene. DNA of the CDR3: TGTGCCAGCACCGAGAGCGGTCGGGGCACAGATACGCAGTATTTT. It encodes CASTESGRGTDTQYF.

V is TRBV7-2 and J is TRBJ2-3; no definite D call. Germline CDR1 SGHTA, CDR2 FQGNSA. CDR3 size: 15 residues. The germline V and J ends were trimmed by 4 bases and 0 bases, with 11 bases remaining between them. The CDR3 bases are TGTGCCAGCAGCTCTTTCGAAGTTAGCACAGATACGCAGTATTTT. Translation gives CASSSFEVSTDTQYF.

This clonotype has only a few counts. The chain carries TRBV29-1 and TRBJ1-2; D ambiguous. The germline V gene encodes CDR1 SQVTM and CDR2 ANQGSEA. The CDR3 loop spans 13 amino acids. The germline V and J ends were trimmed by 6 bases and 6 bases, with 17 bases remaining between them. For the CDR3, the DNA is TGCAGCGTCAAGGTGGGCAATTTTCATGGCTACACCTTC. Translation: CSVKVGNFHGYTF.

This clonotype has just a few counts. The genes are TRBV7-2 and TRBJ2-7; 10 positions match TRBD2. CDR1 and CDR2 (germline): SGHTA, FQGNSA. There are 15 residues in the CDR3. V was clipped by 2 bases and J by 3 bases; unmatched bases: 4. This chain's CDR3 is CASSLRASGGYEQYF. The CDR3 nucleotides are TGTGCCAGCAGCTTAAGGGCTAGCGGGGGCTACGAGCAGTACTTC.